The TCR beta chain under discussion was sequenced for a study of OX40 agonist ivuxolimab in advanced cancers. Clones were sequenced by immunoSEQ multiplex PCR, and TCRdb holds only the in-frame ones, with some missing. Of around 60,000 clones in the sample, around 84% were seen once. The CDR3 is made up of 16 amino acids. The germline V gene encodes CDR1 MNHEY and CDR2 SMNVEV (reference sequence). Trimming removed 3 bases from V and 3 bases from J; junction bases left unmatched: 11. Autoimmune disease history or systemic immunosuppression led to patients being barred. The sequencing used CD4+ or CD8+ T cells sorted from blood, collected in a trial of the OX40 agonist ivuxolimab. The receptor was isolated from an adult with an advanced solid tumor such as melanoma, head and neck, liver or kidney cancer. The chain recombines TRBV27 with TRBJ2-7, with 7 nucleotides matching TRBD1. For the CDR3, the DNA is TGTGCCAGCAGTTTTTACTCGGGACAGAATATCTACGAGCAGTACTTC. It encodes CASSFYSGQNIYEQYF.